This paragraph reports one TCR beta chain. No antigen is known for it. The data stem from a study of T cell clonotyping in hematopoietic cell transplantation. Assay: immunoSEQ multiplex PCR; the TCRdb copy retains only in-frame clones and omits some. The sample consists of approximately 8,000 clones, roughly 66% of them appearing once. Study outcomes and limitations: No sorting was done, leaving CD4 and CD8 contributions mixed. After transplant, recipient diversity fell while pathologically expanded clonotypes grew through day 180.

Recipients were bled about 28 days pretransplant and at posttransplant days 30, 100, 180. The CDR3 has 16 amino acids. With 0 bases removed from V and 1 base from J, the gap between germline ends came to 12 bases. Germline V gene lookup returns CDR1 MNHEY and CDR2 SVGAGI. This specimen was peripheral blood mononuclear cells, taken 100 days after allogeneic stem cell transplant. The V call is TRBV6-5, the J call TRBJ2-5, with D tentatively TRBD1 (6 bases). The sequence was collected from a male patient aged 60 to 75 who had an allogeneic stem cell transplant from an unrelated donor, so the T cells may come from the graft donor. Some clones in this sample may be carry-over from other donors' samples. In DNA form, the CDR3 reads TGTGCCAGCAGTTACTCATACAGGGTCATCCAAGAGACCCAGTACTTC. It yields the protein CASSYSYRVIQETQYF.